What follows are 20 T cell receptor beta chains derived from one specimen sequenced in a study of cytomegalovirus exposure and HLA in healthy donors. The PCR used 60 Vbeta and 13 Jbeta primers. This table comes from immunoSEQ multiplex PCR, and its TCRdb copy is limited to in-frame clones, with some not included. The data hold over 120,000 clones, with about 71% observed a single time. Sequenced material: PBMCs. These receptors were collected from a woman aged 60-70 years in good health and CMV-seropositive.

V is TRBV27 and J is TRBJ2-1; possible D gene TRBD1, 6 bases. CDR3 size: 16 residues. In germline, CDR1 is MNHEY, CDR2 SMNVEV (reference sequence). The ends were cut back, 6 bases at V and 1 base at J, with 16 bases in the middle. This chain's CDR3 is CASSGRQAKSYNEQFF. The CDR3 nucleotides are TGTGCCAGCAGCGGCCGACAGGCGAAGTCCTACAATGAGCAGTTCTTC.

The J gene is TRBJ1-2, the V gene TRBV28; 7 nucleotides line up with TRBD1. The length of the CDR3 is 17 residues. Germline assignment: CDR1 MDHEN and CDR2 SYDVKM. V dropped 3 bases and J dropped 0; count of bases not matched to a gene: 10. For the CDR3, the DNA is TGTGCCAGCAGTTTTACCGGGACAGTGGAAGCTAACTATGGCTACACCTTC. It specifies CASSFTGTVEANYGYTF.

The CDR3 DNA reads as TGTGCCAGCAGTGCGGACAGGGGGTATGGCTACACCTTC. This translates into CASSADRGYGYTF. V and J are TRBV9 and TRBJ1-2, with TRBD1 identical over 10 bases. With 5 bases clipped from V and 5 bases from J, the junction kept 3 bases outside the gene matches. The CDR3 sequence is 13 residues long. CDR1 is SGDLS and CDR2 is YYNGEE in the germline V gene.

The chain carries TRBV6-1 and TRBJ2-7, with 11 bases that match TRBD1. CDR3 length: 14 amino acids. J gave up 5 bases and V 7 bases, and 7 bases lay outside the gene matches. Per germline, CDR1 MNHNS and CDR2 SASEGT. The CDR3 region is CASTPRTGGDEQYF. Written as DNA, the CDR3 is TGTGCCAGCACCCCCCGGACAGGGGGCGACGAGCAGTACTTC.

This clone was counted only a few times. This chain uses TRBV28 with TRBJ2-1; 8 nucleotides align to TRBD2. CDR3 length: 13 amino acids. Germline CDR1 MDHEN, CDR2 SYDVKM. V shed 6 bases and J 8 bases; nucleotides not matched to a gene: 6. DNA of the CDR3: TGTGCCAGCAGGGGCACTAGCGGCCATGAGCAGTTCTTC. Translated, it gives CASRGTSGHEQFF.

The chain couples TRBV19 to TRBJ2-7; 12 positions agree with TRBD2. V dropped 5 bases and J dropped 3; count of bases not matched to a gene: 5. The germline CDR1 and CDR2 sequences are LNHDA and SQIVND (reference sequence). The CDR3 has 15 residues. The chain's CDR3 is CASSPWTSGDYEQYF. As DNA, the CDR3 is TGTGCCAGTAGTCCATGGACTAGCGGGGACTACGAGCAGTACTTC. Full variable domain (missing parts from reference TRBV19 and TRBJ2-7): DGGITQSPKYLFRKEGQNVTLSCEQNLNHDAMYWYRQDPGQGLRLIYYSQIVNDFQKGDIAEGYSVSREKKESFPLTVTSAQKNPTAFYLCASSPWTSGDYEQYFGPGTRLTVT.

This chain joins TRBV6-1 and TRBJ1-1; no clear D gene. Germline loops: CDR1 MNHNS, CDR2 SASEGT. Trimming removed 2 bases from V and 1 base from J, with 11 bases in between. The CDR3 covers 15 residues. The CDR3 DNA reads TGTGCCAGCAGTGAATTAAGACTTACGAACACTGAAGCTTTCTTT. Translated: CASSELRLTNTEAFF.

This clone came up a few times. The chain employs TRBV7-3 and TRBJ1-2; tentatively, D is TRBD1 (6 bases). CDR1 and CDR2 from the germline V gene are SGHTA and FQGTGA. There are 16 residues in the CDR3. The V end was cut by 6 bases, the J end by 6 bases, with 23 bases between. CDR3 sequence reads: CASSPRSRQGSDGYTF. CDR3 DNA sequence: TGTGCCAGCAGTCCCCGATCCCGGCAGGGGAGCGATGGCTACACCTTC.

This sequence joins TRBV16 and TRBJ2-1; D possibly corresponds to TRBD2 (7 bases). The CDR3 covers 17 residues. Trimming took off 0 bases at V and 4 bases at J, with 16 bases between the two ends. CDR1 and CDR2 (germline): KGHSY, FQNENV. The CDR3: CASSQSGAGDSYNEQFF. The CDR3 nucleotides are TGTGCCAGCAGCCAATCGGGGGCGGGAGATTCATACAATGAGCAGTTCTTC. Combining the CDR3 with reference TRBV16 and TRBJ2-1 gives the whole variable domain GEEVAQTPKHLVRGEGQKAKLYCAPIKGHSYVFWYQQVLKNEFKFLISFQNENVFDETGMPKERFSAKCLPNSPCSLEIQATKLEDSAVYFCASSQSGAGDSYNEQFFGPGTRLTVL.

This chain links TRBV30 with TRBJ1-5; D not certain. Per germline, CDR1 GTSNPN and CDR2 SVGIG (reference sequence). The CDR3 loop spans 13 amino acids. V was cut by 2 bases and J by 2 bases, with 7 bases left in between. The CDR3 bases are TGTGCCTGGAGTTCTTCAGGCAATCAGCCCCAGCATTTT. This encodes CAWSSSGNQPQHF.

The chain joins TRBV6-5 to TRBJ1-1; 9 nucleotides match TRBD1. Germline V lookup: CDR1 MNHEY, CDR2 SVGAGI. This CDR3 is 15 amino acids long. Germline trimming cut 6 bases from V and 5 bases from J; bases unmatched to any gene: 10. In nucleotides, the CDR3 is TGTGCCAGCAGAGCCACAGGGGGCCGGTTGACTGAAGCTTTCTTT. It translates to CASRATGGRLTEAFF.

The chain is built from TRBV27 and TRBJ1-2, with 7 bases fitting TRBD1. The CDR3 contains 14 residues. J gave up 8 bases and V 5 bases, and 11 bases lay outside the gene matches. From germline, CDR1 is MNHEY and CDR2 SMNVEV (reference sequence). The CDR3 loop is CASSPRDRAKGYTF. The CDR3 bases are TGTGCCAGCAGTCCAAGAGACAGGGCGAAAGGCTACACCTTC.

CDR3 sequence: CASSARDRGTQWQFF. For the CDR3, the DNA is TGTGCCAGCAGTGCTAGGGACAGGGGTACACAATGGCAGTTCTTC. The V gene is TRBV2, the J gene TRBJ2-1; 10 nucleotides agree with TRBD1. This CDR3 spans 15 amino acids. Germline V gene sequence: CDR1 SNHLY, CDR2 FYNNEI. The V and J ends lost 4 bases and 12 bases, in that order; junction bases with no gene match: 12.

V gene TRBV5-8 combines with J gene TRBJ1-5, with TRBD1 matching 12 bases. Germline V gene lookup returns CDR1 SGHTS and CDR2 YDEGEE. With V trimmed by 0 bases and J by 6 bases, 4 bases remained unmatched. The CDR3 length is 16 residues. CDR3 loop: CASSLALGQGAQPQHF. CDR3 in DNA: TGTGCCAGCAGCTTGGCCCTGGGACAGGGGGCTCAGCCCCAGCATTTT.

CDR3 in DNA: TGTGCCAGCAGCCCCGGACAGGGAAACACTGAAGCTTTCTTT. This codes for CASSPGQGNTEAFF. The V and J genes are TRBV11-3 and TRBJ1-1; 8 bases agree with TRBD1. CDR1 and CDR2 (germline): SGHNT, YENEEA. J lost 2 bases, V lost 5 bases, and 4 bases had no gene match. The CDR3 length is 14 residues.

This clone was found a few times. This chain uses TRBV28 with TRBJ1-3, with TRBD1 matching 9 bases. CDR1 MDHEN and CDR2 SYDVKM come from the germline V gene. V lost 3 bases, J lost 3 bases, and 12 bases stayed unmatched. The CDR3 covers 18 residues. The CDR3 is CASSLLLGQGTGGNTIYF. CDR3 DNA: TGTGCCAGCAGTTTGTTACTGGGACAGGGTACGGGTGGAAACACCATATATTTT.

A word on this clone: One end of the junction fails to match germline, which may point to a read error. The CDR3: CASSFGPSSDQPQHF. The CDR3 DNA follows: TGTGCCAGCAGCTTCGGACCGTCTAGCGATCAGCCCCAGCATTTT. The rearrangement links TRBV5-4 to TRBJ1-5, with D uncertain. The germline V gene has CDR1 SGHNT and CDR2 YYREEE (reference sequence). The CDR3 contains 15 residues.

The rearrangement joins TRBV10-3 to TRBJ2-1; 8 nucleotides line up with TRBD2. Germline V gene lookup returns CDR1 ENHRY and CDR2 SYGVKD. With 4 bases clipped from V and 9 bases from J, the junction kept 11 bases outside the gene matches. The CDR3 totals 15 residues. The CDR3 loop is CAISGGGLEGSEQFF. In DNA form, the CDR3 reads TGTGCCATCAGTGGGGGGGGACTAGAAGGGAGTGAGCAGTTCTTC.

The V call is TRBV4-1, the J call TRBJ1-4, with 7 bases identical to TRBD1. CDR3 length: 16 amino acids. Germline V gene data show CDR1 as MGHRA and CDR2 as YSYEKL. The V and J ends lost 0 bases and 10 bases, in that order; junction bases with no gene match: 11. The CDR3 sequence: CASSQEDRTAAGKLFF. Written as DNA, the CDR3 is TGCGCCAGCAGCCAAGAGGACAGGACAGCGGCGGGAAAACTGTTTTTT.

The V call is TRBV5-1, the J call TRBJ1-5; D is ambiguous. This CDR3 is built from 14 residues. Germline V CDR1 and CDR2: SGHRS, YFSETQ. With 4 bases removed from V and 7 bases from J, the gap between germline ends came to 15 bases. Here the CDR3 DNA reads TGCGCCAGCAGCGCGCGAGGTGGAAGCCAGCCCCAGCATTTT. As protein: CASSARGGSQPQHF.